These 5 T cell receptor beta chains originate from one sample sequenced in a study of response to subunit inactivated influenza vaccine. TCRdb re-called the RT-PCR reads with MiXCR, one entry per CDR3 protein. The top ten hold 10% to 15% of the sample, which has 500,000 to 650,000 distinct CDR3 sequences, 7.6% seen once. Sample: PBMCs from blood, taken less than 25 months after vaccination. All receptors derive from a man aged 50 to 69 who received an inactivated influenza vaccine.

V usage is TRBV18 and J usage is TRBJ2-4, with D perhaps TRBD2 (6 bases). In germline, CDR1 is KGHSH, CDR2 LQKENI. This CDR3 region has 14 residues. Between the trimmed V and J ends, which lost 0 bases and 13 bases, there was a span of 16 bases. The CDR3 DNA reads TGTGCCAGCTCACCACCAAATGCCCAGGGACTCCAGTACTTC. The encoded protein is CASSPPNAQGLQYF.

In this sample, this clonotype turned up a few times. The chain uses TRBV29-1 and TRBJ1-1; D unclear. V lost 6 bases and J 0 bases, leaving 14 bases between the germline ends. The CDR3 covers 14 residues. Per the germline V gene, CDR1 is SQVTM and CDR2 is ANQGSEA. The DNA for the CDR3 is TGCAGCGTCCAAGTCAGCACCATGAACACTGAAGCTTTCTTT. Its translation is CSVQVSTMNTEAFF.

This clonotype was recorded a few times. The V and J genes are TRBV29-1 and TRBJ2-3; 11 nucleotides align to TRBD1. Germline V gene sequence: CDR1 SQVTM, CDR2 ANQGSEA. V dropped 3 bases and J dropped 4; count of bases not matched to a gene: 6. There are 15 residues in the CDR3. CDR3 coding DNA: TGCAGCGTTGACGGGTCGGGACAGGGGGCAGATACGCAGTATTTT. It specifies CSVDGSGQGADTQYF.

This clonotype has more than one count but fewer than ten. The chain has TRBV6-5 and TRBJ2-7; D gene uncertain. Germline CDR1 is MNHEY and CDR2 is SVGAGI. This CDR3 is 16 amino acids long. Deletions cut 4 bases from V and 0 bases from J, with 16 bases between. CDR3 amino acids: CASSSYYLASSYEQYF. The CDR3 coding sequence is TGTGCCAGCAGTTCTTATTATTTGGCTAGCTCCTACGAGCAGTACTTC.

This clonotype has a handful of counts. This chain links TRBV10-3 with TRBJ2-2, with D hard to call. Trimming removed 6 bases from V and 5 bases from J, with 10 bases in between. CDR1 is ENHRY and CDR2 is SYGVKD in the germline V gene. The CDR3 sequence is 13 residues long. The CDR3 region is CAIRGKETGELFF. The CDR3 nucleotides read TGTGCCATCAGAGGAAAAGAGACCGGGGAGCTGTTTTTT.